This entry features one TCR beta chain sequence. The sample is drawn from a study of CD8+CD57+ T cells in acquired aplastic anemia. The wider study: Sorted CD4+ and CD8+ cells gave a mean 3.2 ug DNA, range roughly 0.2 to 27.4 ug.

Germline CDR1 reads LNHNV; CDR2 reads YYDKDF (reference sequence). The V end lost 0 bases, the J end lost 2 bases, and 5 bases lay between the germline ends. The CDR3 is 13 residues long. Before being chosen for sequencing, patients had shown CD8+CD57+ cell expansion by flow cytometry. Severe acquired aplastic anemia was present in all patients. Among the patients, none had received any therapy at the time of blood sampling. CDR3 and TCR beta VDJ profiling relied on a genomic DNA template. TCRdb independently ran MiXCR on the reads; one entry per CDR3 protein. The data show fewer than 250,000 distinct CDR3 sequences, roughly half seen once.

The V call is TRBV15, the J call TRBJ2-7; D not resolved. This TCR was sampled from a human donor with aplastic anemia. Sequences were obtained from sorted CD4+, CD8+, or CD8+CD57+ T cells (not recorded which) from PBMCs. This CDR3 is CATSRDVAYEQYF. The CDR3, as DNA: TGTGCCACCAGCAGAGATGTTGCCTACGAGCAGTACTTC.